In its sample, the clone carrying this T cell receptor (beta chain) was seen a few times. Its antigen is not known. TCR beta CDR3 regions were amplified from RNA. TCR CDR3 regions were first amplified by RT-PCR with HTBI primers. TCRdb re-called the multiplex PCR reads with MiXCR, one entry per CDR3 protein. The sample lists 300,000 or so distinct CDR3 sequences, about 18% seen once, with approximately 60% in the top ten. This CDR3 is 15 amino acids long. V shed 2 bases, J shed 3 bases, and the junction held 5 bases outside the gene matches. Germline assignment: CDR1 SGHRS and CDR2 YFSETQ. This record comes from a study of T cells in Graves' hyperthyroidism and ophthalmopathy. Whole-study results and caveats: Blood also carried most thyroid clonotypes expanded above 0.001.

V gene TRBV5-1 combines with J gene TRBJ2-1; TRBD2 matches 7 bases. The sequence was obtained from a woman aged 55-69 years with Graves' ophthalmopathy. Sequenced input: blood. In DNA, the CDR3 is TGCGCCAGCAGCTTAGAGGGAGGGAACTACAATGAGCAGTTCTTC. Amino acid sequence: CASSLEGGNYNEQFF.